A selection of T cell receptor beta chains follows, all from one sample in a study of CD8+ T cells in alopecia areata. Clones were read by immunoSEQ multiplex PCR, and TCRdb kept only the in-frame ones, dropping some. Among some 100,000 clones listed, around two fifths were seen once. Sequenced material: CD4+ T cells sorted from blood. These receptors were taken from a human donor with alopecia areata. CDR3s include the opening cysteine and the closing phenylalanine or tryptophan. Each record gives: clone size, D gene, J gene, CDR3 length, V gene, CDR3 DNA, CDR3 protein. D genes are given only for firm matches. Size is stated for part of the rows, as once, few or many counts, or as a class when the clone is expanded.

abundance: -; d_gene: -; j_gene: TRBJ1-1; len: 11; v_gene: TRBV29-1; CDR3nt: TGCAGCGTTGGGGGACCGATTGAAGCTTTCTTT; CDR3aa: CSVGGPIEAFF
abundance: -; d_gene: TRBD1; j_gene: TRBJ2-5; len: 14; v_gene: TRBV9; CDR3nt: TGTGCCAGCAGCTCCTCGACAGGGTTAGAGACCCAGTACTTC; CDR3aa: CASSSSTGLETQYF
abundance: -; d_gene: TRBD1; j_gene: TRBJ2-7; len: 12; v_gene: TRBV29-1; CDR3nt: TGCAGCGCCGGGACAGGGAAGAACGAGCAGTACTTC; CDR3aa: CSAGTGKNEQYF
abundance: -; d_gene: TRBD2; j_gene: TRBJ2-7; len: 14; v_gene: TRBV5-6; CDR3nt: TGTGCCAGCACCTCGGCGGGAGGCGGATACGAGCAGTACTTC; CDR3aa: CASTSAGGGYEQYF
abundance: many; d_gene: -; j_gene: TRBJ2-7; len: 14; v_gene: TRBV15; CDR3nt: TGTGCCACCAGCAGAGCACTCTTCTCCTACGAGCAGTACTTC; CDR3aa: CATSRALFSYEQYF
abundance: -; d_gene: -; j_gene: TRBJ2-7; len: 15; v_gene: TRBV23-1; CDR3nt: TGCGCCAGCAGTCAAGCCCCCCAGGTTACCTACGAGCAGTACTTC; CDR3aa: CASSQAPQVTYEQYF
abundance: few; d_gene: -; j_gene: TRBJ2-5; len: 14; v_gene: TRBV7-2; CDR3nt: TGTGCCAGCAGCTTGGCTGGGGCCAAAGAGACCCAGTACTTC; CDR3aa: CASSLAGAKETQYF
abundance: few; d_gene: -; j_gene: TRBJ1-2; len: 12; v_gene: TRBV28; CDR3nt: TGTGCCAGCAGCCCCGGAGACTATGGCTACACCTTC; CDR3aa: CASSPGDYGYTF
abundance: -; d_gene: TRBD1; j_gene: TRBJ1-1; len: 14; v_gene: TRBV29-1; CDR3nt: TGCAGCGCCACCCCGCTTGAGCAGGGGGGTGAAGCTTTCTTT; CDR3aa: CSATPLEQGGEAFF
abundance: few; d_gene: TRBD1; j_gene: TRBJ1-1; len: 14; v_gene: TRBV18; CDR3nt: TGTGCCAGCTCACCCGGACAGGGGGCATCTGAAGCTTTCTTT; CDR3aa: CASSPGQGASEAFF
abundance: -; d_gene: -; j_gene: TRBJ2-4; len: 17; v_gene: TRBV4-1; CDR3nt: TGCGCCAGCAGCCAAGTAATAGGCCGCCGGCCCAAAAACATTCAGTACTTC; CDR3aa: CASSQVIGRRPKNIQYF
abundance: -; d_gene: TRBD1; j_gene: TRBJ2-1; len: 15; v_gene: TRBV12-5; CDR3nt: TGTGCTAGTGGTTTGACCCGACAGGGCCCCAATGAGCAGTTCTTC; CDR3aa: CASGLTRQGPNEQFF
abundance: -; d_gene: TRBD2; j_gene: TRBJ2-1; len: 18; v_gene: TRBV11-3; CDR3nt: TGTGCCAGCAGCTTAGATCCCCCGACTAGCGGGGGGTACAATGAGCAGTTCTTC; CDR3aa: CASSLDPPTSGGYNEQFF
abundance: few; d_gene: TRBD1; j_gene: TRBJ2-6; len: 14; v_gene: TRBV29-1; CDR3nt: TGCAGCGCCCGGACAGGGGCCGGGGCCAACGTCCTGACTTTC; CDR3aa: CSARTGAGANVLTF
abundance: -; d_gene: TRBD2; j_gene: TRBJ2-7; len: 15; v_gene: TRBV29-1; CDR3nt: TGCAGCGTTGAAGGTACCGGGACTAGTCTCTACGAGCAGTACTTC; CDR3aa: CSVEGTGTSLYEQYF
abundance: few; d_gene: -; j_gene: TRBJ2-5; len: 13; v_gene: TRBV18; CDR3nt: TGTGCCAGCTCCCAATCCCATATGGAGACCCAGTACTTC; CDR3aa: CASSQSHMETQYF
abundance: -; d_gene: -; j_gene: TRBJ1-2; len: 12; v_gene: TRBV7-2; CDR3nt: TGTGCCAGCAGCCTATCTGCCCGGGGCTACACCTTC; CDR3aa: CASSLSARGYTF
abundance: few; d_gene: -; j_gene: TRBJ1-1; len: 13; v_gene: TRBV7-3; CDR3nt: TGTGCCAGCAGCTTAACCGGGGGGACTGAAGCTTTCTTT; CDR3aa: CASSLTGGTEAFF
abundance: -; d_gene: TRBD1; j_gene: TRBJ2-1; len: 15; v_gene: TRBV5-1; CDR3nt: TGCGCCAGCAGCCCCGGACAGGGGGGATACAATGAGCAGTTCTTC; CDR3aa: CASSPGQGGYNEQFF
abundance: -; d_gene: -; j_gene: TRBJ2-7; len: 12; v_gene: TRBV10-3; CDR3nt: TGTGCCATCAGTGAGTTGGTACGAGAGCAGTACTTC; CDR3aa: CAISELVREQYF
abundance: few; d_gene: -; j_gene: TRBJ1-2; len: 13; v_gene: TRBV29-1; CDR3nt: TGCAGCGTTGAAGAACAGGTATTTAGTGGCTACACCTTC; CDR3aa: CSVEEQVFSGYTF
abundance: few; d_gene: -; j_gene: TRBJ2-1; len: 11; v_gene: TRBV29-1; CDR3nt: TGCAGCGCAGAAGAGGCCGAAGGGCAGTTCTTC; CDR3aa: CSAEEAEGQFF
abundance: -; d_gene: -; j_gene: TRBJ2-7; len: 12; v_gene: TRBV7-9; CDR3nt: TGTGCCAGCAGCCATTCGTCGGGCGAGCAGTACTTC; CDR3aa: CASSHSSGEQYF
abundance: -; d_gene: -; j_gene: TRBJ2-4; len: 15; v_gene: TRBV4-3; CDR3nt: TGCGCCAGCAGCCAAGGAGTTTCGGGCCAAAACATTCAGTACTTC; CDR3aa: CASSQGVSGQNIQYF
abundance: few; d_gene: -; j_gene: TRBJ2-4; len: 11; v_gene: TRBV30; CDR3nt: TGTGCCTGGAGTGTCGGAGGACAGTGCAACTTC; CDR3aa: CAWSVGGQCNF
abundance: few; d_gene: TRBD2; j_gene: TRBJ2-1; len: 15; v_gene: TRBV28; CDR3nt: TGTGCCAGCAGCGTCTCTAGCGGGAGTAAAAATGAGCAGTTCTTC; CDR3aa: CASSVSSGSKNEQFF
abundance: -; d_gene: TRBD1; j_gene: TRBJ1-4; len: 15; v_gene: TRBV7-2; CDR3nt: TGTGCCAGCAGCCAACGACAGGGCGTCAATGAAAAACTGTTTTTT; CDR3aa: CASSQRQGVNEKLFF
abundance: -; d_gene: -; j_gene: TRBJ1-1; len: 13; v_gene: TRBV30; CDR3nt: TGTGCCTGGAAAGGCCAATTCAACACTGAAGCTTTCTTT; CDR3aa: CAWKGQFNTEAFF
abundance: few; d_gene: -; j_gene: TRBJ1-5; len: 14; v_gene: TRBV4-3; CDR3nt: TGCGCCAGCAGCCAAGCCTGGGGAGGTCAGCCCCAGCATTTT; CDR3aa: CASSQAWGGQPQHF
abundance: -; d_gene: -; j_gene: TRBJ1-1; len: 14; v_gene: TRBV5-6; CDR3nt: TGTGCCAGCAGCTTGACGGGGGCGAACACTGAAGCTTTCTTT; CDR3aa: CASSLTGANTEAFF
abundance: -; d_gene: -; j_gene: TRBJ1-1; len: 13; v_gene: TRBV12-5; CDR3nt: TGTGCTAGTGGCTCTGAAGCGATCACTGAAGCTTTCTTT; CDR3aa: CASGSEAITEAFF
abundance: -; d_gene: TRBD1; j_gene: TRBJ2-7; len: 12; v_gene: TRBV29-1; CDR3nt: TGCAGCGGTGGGACAGGGGGCTCCGAGCAGTACTTC; CDR3aa: CSGGTGGSEQYF
abundance: few; d_gene: -; j_gene: TRBJ1-2; len: 13; v_gene: TRBV30; CDR3nt: TGTGCCTGGAGGGCCTTCAACTCCTATGGCTACACCTTC; CDR3aa: CAWRAFNSYGYTF
abundance: once; d_gene: -; j_gene: TRBJ2-7; len: 15; v_gene: TRBV30; CDR3nt: TGTGCCTGGGGGGGACTCTCCCCAGGGTACTACGAGCAGTACTTC; CDR3aa: CAWGGLSPGYYEQYF